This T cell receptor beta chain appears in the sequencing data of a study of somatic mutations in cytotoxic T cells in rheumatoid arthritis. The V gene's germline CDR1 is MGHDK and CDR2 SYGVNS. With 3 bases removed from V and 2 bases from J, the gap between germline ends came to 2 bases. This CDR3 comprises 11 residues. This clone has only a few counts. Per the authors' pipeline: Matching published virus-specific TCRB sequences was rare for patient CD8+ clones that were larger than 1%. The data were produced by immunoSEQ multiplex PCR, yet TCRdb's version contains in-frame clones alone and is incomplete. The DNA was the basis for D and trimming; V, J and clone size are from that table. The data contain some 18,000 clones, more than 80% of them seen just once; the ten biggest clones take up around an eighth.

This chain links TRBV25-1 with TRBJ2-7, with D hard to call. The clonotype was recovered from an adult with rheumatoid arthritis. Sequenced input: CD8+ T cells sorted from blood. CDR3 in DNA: TGTGCCAGCAGTGATGCCTACGAGCAGTACTTC. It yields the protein CASSDAYEQYF.